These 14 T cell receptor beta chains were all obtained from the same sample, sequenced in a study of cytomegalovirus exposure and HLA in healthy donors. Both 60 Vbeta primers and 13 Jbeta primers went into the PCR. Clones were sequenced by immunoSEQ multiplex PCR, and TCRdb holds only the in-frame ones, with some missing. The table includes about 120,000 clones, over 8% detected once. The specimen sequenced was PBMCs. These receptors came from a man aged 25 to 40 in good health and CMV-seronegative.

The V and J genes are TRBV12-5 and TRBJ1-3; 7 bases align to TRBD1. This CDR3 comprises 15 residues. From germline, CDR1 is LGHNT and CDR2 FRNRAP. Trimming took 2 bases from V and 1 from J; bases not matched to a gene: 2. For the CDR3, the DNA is TGTGCTAGTGGTTTGCCGGGACAGTCTGGAAACACCATATATTTT. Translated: CASGLPGQSGNTIYF.

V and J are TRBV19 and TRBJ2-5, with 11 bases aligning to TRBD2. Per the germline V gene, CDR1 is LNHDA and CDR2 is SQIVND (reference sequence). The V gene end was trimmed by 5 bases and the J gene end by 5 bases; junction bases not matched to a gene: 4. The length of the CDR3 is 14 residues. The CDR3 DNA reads TGTGCCAGTAGTTTGACTAGCGGGGCTGAGACCCAGTACTTC. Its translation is CASSLTSGAETQYF.

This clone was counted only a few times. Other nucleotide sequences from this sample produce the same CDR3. The CDR3 DNA sequence: TGTGCCAGCAGCGTAGTCACGGGGGAAGTTGGAGATACGCAGTATTTT. Translating it yields CASSVVTGEVGDTQYF. The genes are TRBV9 and TRBJ2-3, with D tentatively TRBD2 (6 bases). V shed 0 bases and J shed 5 bases, with 16 bases lying between them. The germline V gene has CDR1 SGDLS and CDR2 YYNGEE. The CDR3 extends over 16 amino acids.

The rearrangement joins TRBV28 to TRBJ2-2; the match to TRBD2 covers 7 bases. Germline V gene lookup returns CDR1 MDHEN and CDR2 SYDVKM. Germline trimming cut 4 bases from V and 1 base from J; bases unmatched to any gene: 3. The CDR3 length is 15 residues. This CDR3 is CASSSSGKNTGELFF. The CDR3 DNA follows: TGTGCCAGCAGTTCGAGCGGGAAGAACACCGGGGAGCTGTTTTTT.

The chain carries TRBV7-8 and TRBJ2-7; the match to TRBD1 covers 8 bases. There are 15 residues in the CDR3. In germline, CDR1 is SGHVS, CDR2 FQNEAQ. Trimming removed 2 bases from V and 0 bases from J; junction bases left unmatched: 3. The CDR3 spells CASSLLTGGSYEQYF. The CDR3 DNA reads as TGTGCCAGCAGCTTACTTACAGGGGGCTCCTACGAGCAGTACTTC.

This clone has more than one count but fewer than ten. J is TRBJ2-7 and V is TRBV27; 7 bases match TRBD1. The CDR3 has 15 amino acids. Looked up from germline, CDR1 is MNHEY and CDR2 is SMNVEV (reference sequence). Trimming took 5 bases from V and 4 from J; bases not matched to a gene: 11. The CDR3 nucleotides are TGTGCCAGCAGTCCCCAATACTCAGGGGGATACGAGCAGTACTTC. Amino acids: CASSPQYSGGYEQYF.

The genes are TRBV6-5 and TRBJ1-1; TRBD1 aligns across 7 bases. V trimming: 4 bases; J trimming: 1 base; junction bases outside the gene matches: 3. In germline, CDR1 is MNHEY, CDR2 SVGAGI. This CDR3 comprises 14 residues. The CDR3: CASSFGQANTEAFF. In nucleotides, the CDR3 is TGTGCCAGCAGTTTCGGACAGGCGAACACTGAAGCTTTCTTT.

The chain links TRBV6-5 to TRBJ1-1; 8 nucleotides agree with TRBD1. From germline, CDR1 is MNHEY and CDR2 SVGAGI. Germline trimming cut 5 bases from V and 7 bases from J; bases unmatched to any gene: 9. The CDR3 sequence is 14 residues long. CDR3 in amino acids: CASSLQGVVGEAFF. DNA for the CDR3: TGTGCCAGCAGTCTACAGGGGGTAGTAGGTGAAGCTTTCTTT.

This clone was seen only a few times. The CDR3 coding sequence is TGTGCCAGCAGCTTTGGACAGGGGTCCGGGGAGCTGTTTTTT. This codes for CASSFGQGSGELFF. The V and J genes are TRBV5-8 and TRBJ2-2; 9 nucleotides line up with TRBD1. The J segment lost 6 bases and the V segment lost 2 bases, leaving 2 bases of the junction unmatched. The CDR3 has 14 amino acids. In germline, CDR1 is SGHTS, CDR2 YDEGEE.

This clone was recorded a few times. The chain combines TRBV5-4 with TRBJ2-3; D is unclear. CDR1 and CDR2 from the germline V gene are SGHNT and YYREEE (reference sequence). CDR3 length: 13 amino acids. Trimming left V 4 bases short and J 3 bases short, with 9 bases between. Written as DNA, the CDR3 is TGTGCCAGCAGCCAGACTCCTACAGATACGCAGTATTTT. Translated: CASSQTPTDTQYF.

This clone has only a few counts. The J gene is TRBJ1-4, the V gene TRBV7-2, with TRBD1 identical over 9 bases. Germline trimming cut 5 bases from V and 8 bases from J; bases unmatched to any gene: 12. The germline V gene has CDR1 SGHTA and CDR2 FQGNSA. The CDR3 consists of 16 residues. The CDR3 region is CASSPDLQGAWEKLFF. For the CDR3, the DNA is TGTGCCAGCAGCCCCGATTTACAGGGGGCTTGGGAAAAACTGTTTTTT. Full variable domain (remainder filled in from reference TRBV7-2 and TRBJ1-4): GAGVSQSPSNKVTEKGKDVELRCDPISGHTALYWYRQSLGQGLEFLIYFQGNSAPDKSGLPSDRFSAERTGGSVSTLTIQRTQQEDSAVYLCASSPDLQGAWEKLFFGSGTQLSVL.

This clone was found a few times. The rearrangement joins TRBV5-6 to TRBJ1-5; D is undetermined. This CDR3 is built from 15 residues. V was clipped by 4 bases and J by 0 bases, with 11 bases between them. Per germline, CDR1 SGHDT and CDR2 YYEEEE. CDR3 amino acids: CASSRTEDSNQPQHF. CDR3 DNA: TGTGCCAGCAGCCGGACTGAGGATAGCAATCAGCCCCAGCATTTT.

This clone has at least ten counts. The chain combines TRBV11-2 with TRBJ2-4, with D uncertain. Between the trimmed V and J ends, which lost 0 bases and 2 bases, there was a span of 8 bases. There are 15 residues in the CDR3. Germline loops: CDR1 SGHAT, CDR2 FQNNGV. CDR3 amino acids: CASSLEAATKNIQYF. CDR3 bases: TGTGCCAGCAGCTTAGAGGCCGCAACCAAAAACATTCAGTACTTC. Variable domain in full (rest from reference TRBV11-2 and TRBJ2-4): EAGVAQSPRYKIIEKRQSVAFWCNPISGHATLYWYQQILGQGPKLLIQFQNNGVVDDSQLPKDRFSAERLKGVDSTLKIQPAKLEDSAVYLCASSLEAATKNIQYFGAGTRLSVL.

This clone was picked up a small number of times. CDR3 DNA sequence: TGTGCCAGCAGCGCCGGGACAGGAGGCACCGGGGAGCTGTTTTTT. This codes for CASSAGTGGTGELFF. This sequence joins TRBV6-5 and TRBJ2-2; TRBD1 agrees at 8 bases. The CDR3 length is 15 residues. Losses at the gene ends were 6 bases for V and 4 bases for J; bases not matched to a gene: 7. CDR1 and CDR2 (germline): MNHEY, SVGAGI.